The 27 T cell receptor beta chains reported below all come from one sample, sequenced in a study of blood T cell repertoires in COVID-19. Clones were read by immunoSEQ multiplex PCR, and TCRdb kept only the in-frame ones, dropping some. This sample has around 190,000 clones, with roughly 88% found just once. The sequenced sample was PBMCs or T cells enriched from blood (not recorded which). The receptors were gathered from a man aged 35-49 years with acute COVID-19.

This rearrangement joins TRBV7-9 to TRBJ2-2; 10 nucleotides line up with TRBD1. Germline assignment: CDR1 SEHNR and CDR2 FQNEAQ (reference sequence). This CDR3 is 16 amino acids long. J gave up 1 base and V 7 bases, and 6 bases lay outside the gene matches. The CDR3 spells CASTRGTGVNTGELFF. The CDR3 DNA sequence: TGTGCCAGCACCCGAGGGACAGGGGTGAACACCGGGGAGCTGTTTTTT.

V gene TRBV28 combines with J gene TRBJ1-1; no clear D gene. Germline CDR1 and CDR2: MDHEN and SYDVKM. Trimming removed 5 bases from V and 5 bases from J, with 18 bases in between. CDR3 length equals 15 residues. This chain's CDR3 is CASSPPAGVDTEAFF. The CDR3 nucleotides are TGTGCCAGCAGTCCTCCTGCGGGTGTGGATACTGAAGCTTTCTTT.

The chain is built from TRBV10-3 and TRBJ1-4, with D unresolved. The CDR3 length is 15 residues. Germline CDR1 is ENHRY and CDR2 is SYGVKD. V lost 2 bases and J 8 bases, leaving 15 bases between the germline ends. The CDR3 sequence is CAISEASQLIEKLFF. CDR3 sequence (DNA): TGTGCCATCAGTGAGGCATCCCAGTTGATCGAAAAACTGTTTTTT.

CDR3 nucleotide sequence: TGTGCCAGCAGCACTCTGGGAGTGGGCACCGGGGAGCTGTTTTTT. Translated: CASSTLGVGTGELFF. The gene calls are TRBV3-1 (or the pseudogene TRBV3-2) and TRBJ2-2; D is perhaps TRBD2 (5 bases). There are 15 residues in the CDR3. Germline V gene data show CDR1 as LGHDT and CDR2 as YNNKEL (reference sequence). V was cut by 5 bases and J by 4 bases, with 14 bases left in between.

Here the CDR3 reads CASSPLAGTVNQKQYF. The DNA for the CDR3 is TGTGCCAGCAGTCCTCTAGCGGGAACTGTCAATCAAAAGCAGTACTTC. The chain employs TRBV27 and TRBJ2-7, with 9 bases identical to TRBD2. The CDR3 consists of 16 residues. V lost 5 bases and J lost 8; bases outside the gene matches: 16. Germline V CDR1 and CDR2: MNHEY, SMNVEV (reference sequence).

The rearrangement links TRBV25-1 to TRBJ2-3; D is undetermined. This CDR3 has 12 residues. The ends were cut back, 2 bases at V and 5 bases at J, with 5 bases in the middle. Germline V gene sequence: CDR1 MGHDK, CDR2 SYGVNS. CDR3 protein: CASSELVDTQYF. In DNA, the CDR3 is TGTGCCAGCAGTGAACTCGTAGATACGCAGTATTTT.

This clone was observed a handful of times. V and J are TRBV12-3 or TRBV12-4 and TRBJ1-1; tentatively, D is TRBD1 (5 bases). V dropped 5 bases and J dropped 4 bases, with 8 bases sitting between them. The CDR3 covers 12 residues. Here the CDR3 DNA reads TGTGCCAGCAGTGGGGGAGGCACTGAAGCTTTCTTT. Amino acid sequence: CASSGGGTEAFF.

V is TRBV4-1 and J is TRBJ1-6; no clear D. Germline-derived CDR1 and CDR2 are MGHRA and YSYEKL. CDR3 size: 13 residues. V lost 2 bases and J lost 8, with 7 bases in between. CDR3 residues: CASSQRIDSPLHF. CDR3 DNA sequence: TGCGCCAGCAGCCAACGCATAGATTCACCCCTCCACTTT.

This clone appeared a few times. This sequence joins TRBV4-2 and TRBJ2-1; 9 bases are a match to TRBD1. Germline V CDR1 and CDR2: LGHNA, YNFKEQ. V was clipped by 4 bases and J by 7 bases; unmatched bases: 11. The CDR3 totals 16 residues. CDR3 bases: TGTGCCAGCAGCCGCCAAGGGGGACAGGGTTGGAATGAGCAGTTCTTC. Amino acid sequence: CASSRQGGQGWNEQFF.

CDR3 nucleotide sequence: TGTGCCAGGCACTCATCGGGGGTCCATCAGCCCCAGCATTTT. This sequence encodes CARHSSGVHQPQHF. This chain links TRBV27 with TRBJ1-5; D is perhaps TRBD1 (5 bases). This CDR3 is 14 amino acids long. The V end was cut by 9 bases, the J end by 5 bases, with 17 bases between. In germline, CDR1 is MNHEY, CDR2 SMNVEV (reference sequence).

This chain connects TRBV2 to TRBJ2-7, with D uncertain. The germline V gene encodes CDR1 SNHLY and CDR2 FYNNEI. The CDR3 runs to 12 residues. V lost 8 bases and J 2 bases, leaving 10 bases between the germline ends. The CDR3 spells CASSGDTYEQYF. Here the CDR3 DNA reads TGTGCCAGCTCAGGTGACACCTACGAGCAGTACTTC.

The chain combines TRBV6-5 with TRBJ2-1, with D possibly TRBD2 on 6 matching bases. Germline CDR1 and CDR2: MNHEY and SVGAGI. V lost 5 bases, J lost 3 bases, and 14 bases lay in between. This CDR3 is 15 amino acids long. For the CDR3, the DNA is TGTGCCAGCAGTCATCAGCGGGTAGTCTACAATGAGCAGTTCTTC. This gives the protein CASSHQRVVYNEQFF.

This chain uses TRBV7-2 with TRBJ2-5; tentative D call: TRBD2 (6 bases). Germline-derived CDR1 and CDR2 are SGHTA and FQGNSA. The CDR3 consists of 15 residues. V lost 3 bases and J lost 4, with 15 bases in between. CDR3 in DNA: TGTGCCAGCAGCTTGTTCGCGGGACCTAGAGAGACCCAGTACTTC. It specifies CASSLFAGPRETQYF.

A word on this clone: Other DNA sequences from this sample encode an identical CDR3 as well. V is TRBV2 and J is TRBJ1-5; 9 bases fit TRBD1. Germline CDR1 and CDR2: SNHLY and FYNNEI. J was trimmed by 4 bases and V by 1 base; bases with no gene match: 2. The CDR3 contains 15 residues. CDR3 in DNA: TGTGCCAGCAGTGAAGTGGACAGGGGTAATCAGCCCCAGCATTTT. Protein sequence: CASSEVDRGNQPQHF.

The V call is TRBV5-4, the J call TRBJ2-7; D might be TRBD1 (5 bases). Trimming pared 4 bases from V and 5 bases from J, leaving 13 bases between. The CDR3 consists of 13 residues. In germline, CDR1 is SGHNT, CDR2 YYREEE (reference sequence). The DNA of the CDR3 is TGTGCCAGCAGCGCGCCAGGGTGGAACGAGCAGTACTTC. Its translation is CASSAPGWNEQYF.

The chain recombines TRBV5-3 with TRBJ2-3; D may be TRBD2 (6 bases). TRBV5-3 is designated an ORF whose function remains uncertain. The V gene lost 4 bases and the J gene lost 6 bases, with 18 bases spanning the gap. This CDR3 is 15 amino acids long. The CDR3 loop is CARSGEAGGPDTQYF. In DNA, the CDR3 is TGTGCCAGAAGCGGGGAGGCAGGAGGACCGGATACGCAGTATTTT.

This clone was seen a few times. The chain combines TRBV2 with TRBJ1-5, with TRBD1 as a possible D gene (6 bases). Trimming stripped 7 bases from V and 7 bases from J, with 17 bases between. Germline V gene sequence: CDR1 SNHLY, CDR2 FYNNEI. The CDR3 has 14 residues. Here the CDR3 DNA reads TGTGCCAGCATTAAGGACAGCACCGGCCAGCCCCAGCATTTT. It codes for CASIKDSTGQPQHF. The full variable domain, rest sourced from reference TRBV2 and TRBJ1-5, is EPEVTQTPSHQVTQMGQEVILRCVPISNHLYFYWYRQILGQKVEFLVSFYNNEISEKSEIFDDQFSVERPDGSNFTLKIRSTKLEDSAMYFCASIKDSTGQPQHFGDGTRLSIL.

This sequence joins TRBV7-3 and TRBJ2-1, with TRBD2 matching over 10 bases. Looked up from germline, CDR1 is SGHTA and CDR2 is FQGTGA. Trimming cost V 5 bases and J 5 bases; bases outside gene matches: 9. The CDR3 sequence is 16 residues long. The CDR3 sequence is CASSPVAGGGHNEQFF. CDR3 nucleotide sequence: TGTGCCAGCAGCCCCGTAGCGGGAGGAGGGCACAATGAGCAGTTCTTC.

The V and J genes are TRBV24-1 and TRBJ2-2, with D possibly TRBD2 on 6 matching bases. V lost 10 bases and J 6 bases, leaving 20 bases between the germline ends. The V gene's germline CDR1 is KGHDR and CDR2 SFDVKD. CDR3 length: 15 amino acids. This CDR3 reads CATGVGLPTAGELFF. In DNA, the CDR3 is TGTGCCACGGGTGTGGGACTCCCAACGGCCGGGGAGCTGTTTTTT.

The chain uses TRBV5-1 and TRBJ2-7; 11 positions match TRBD2. This CDR3 contains 14 residues. Germline trimming cut 4 bases from V and 3 bases from J; bases unmatched to any gene: 3. The V gene's germline CDR1 is SGHRS and CDR2 YFSETQ. The CDR3 spells CASSTSGGLYEQYF. CDR3 nucleotides: TGCGCCAGCAGCACTAGCGGGGGACTCTACGAGCAGTACTTC.

In this sample, this clone turned up a few times. The V and J genes are TRBV7-9 and TRBJ1-4; D uncertain. Germline values: CDR1 SEHNR, CDR2 FQNEAQ (reference sequence). Trimming took off 2 bases at V and 6 bases at J, with 7 bases between the two ends. CDR3 length: 13 residues. As DNA, the CDR3 is TGTGCCAGCAGCTTAACCGGGGATGAAAAACTGTTTTTT. Its translation is CASSLTGDEKLFF.

This sequence joins TRBV11-2 and TRBJ2-2; no clear D gene. The CDR3 consists of 14 residues. Germline CDR1 is SGHAT and CDR2 is FQNNGV. Trimming removed 5 bases from V and 6 bases from J, with 13 bases in between. The CDR3 coding sequence is TGTGCCAGCAGCAATAGAGGTGGCGCCGGGGAGCTGTTTTTT. Amino acid sequence: CASSNRGGAGELFF.

The V gene is TRBV2, the J gene TRBJ2-1, with 8 bases matching TRBD2. The CDR3 sequence is 14 residues long. V shed 10 bases and J 0 bases; nucleotides not matched to a gene: 5. CDR1 and CDR2 (germline): SNHLY, FYNNEI. In DNA form, the CDR3 reads TGTGCCACCGCCGGGACTAGCTCCTACAATGAGCAGTTCTTC. Its translation: CATAGTSSYNEQFF.

This sequence joins TRBV9 and TRBJ1-6, with TRBD1 matching over 7 bases. Germline V gives CDR1 SGDLS, CDR2 YYNGEE. The V and J ends lost 3 bases and 6 bases, in that order; junction bases with no gene match: 6. The CDR3 runs to 15 residues. CDR3: CASSATQGGNSPLHF. In DNA, the CDR3 is TGTGCCAGCAGCGCCACTCAGGGGGGTAATTCACCCCTCCACTTT.

In nucleotides, the CDR3 is TGTGCCAGCAGTTACTCCCTGACCCAGTACTTC. Its translation is CASSYSLTQYF. The chain carries TRBV6-2 or TRBV6-3 and TRBJ2-5, with D unresolved. The CDR3 runs to 11 residues. The V and J ends lost 0 bases and 7 bases respectively, with 3 bases between them. Germline V CDR1 and CDR2: MNHEY, SVGEGT.

V is TRBV30 and J is TRBJ1-6; D is unresolved. Trimming left V 3 bases short and J 9 bases short, with 12 bases between. Per the germline V gene, CDR1 is GTSNPN and CDR2 is SVGIG (reference sequence). The CDR3 totals 13 residues. CDR3 region: CAWRQTVSSPLHF. Here the CDR3 DNA reads TGTGCCTGGAGACAAACCGTGTCTTCACCCCTCCACTTT.

The genes are TRBV7-3 and TRBJ2-5; TRBD2 is a possible D gene (5 bases). The germline gives CDR1 SGHTA, CDR2 FQGTGA. CDR3 length: 15 amino acids. Trimming removed 3 bases at V and 4 bases at J, with 15 bases between. This CDR3 is CASSLGARAAETQYF. CDR3 DNA: TGTGCCAGCAGCTTGGGCGCGCGGGCGGCAGAGACCCAGTACTTC.